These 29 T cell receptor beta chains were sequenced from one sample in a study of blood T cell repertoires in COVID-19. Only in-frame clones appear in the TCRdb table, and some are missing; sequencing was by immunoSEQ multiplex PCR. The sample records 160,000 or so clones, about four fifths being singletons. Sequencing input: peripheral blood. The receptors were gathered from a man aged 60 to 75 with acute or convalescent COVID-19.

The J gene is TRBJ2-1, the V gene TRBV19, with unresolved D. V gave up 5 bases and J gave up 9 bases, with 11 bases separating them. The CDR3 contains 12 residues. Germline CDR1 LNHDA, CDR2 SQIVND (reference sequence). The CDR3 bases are TGTGCCAGTAGTTCATTGATCAGTGAGCAGTTCTTC. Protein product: CASSSLISEQFF.

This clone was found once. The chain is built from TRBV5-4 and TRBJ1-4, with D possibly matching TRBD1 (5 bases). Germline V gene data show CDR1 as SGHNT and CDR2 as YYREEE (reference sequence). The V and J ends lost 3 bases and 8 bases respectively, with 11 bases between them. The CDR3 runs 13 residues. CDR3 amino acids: CASSWSGNEKLFF. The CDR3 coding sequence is TGTGCCAGCAGCTGGTCAGGGAACGAAAAACTGTTTTTT. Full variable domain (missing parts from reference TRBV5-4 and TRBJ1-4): ETGVTQSPTHLIKTRGQQVTLRCSSQSGHNTVSWYQQALGQGPQFIFQYYREEENGRGNFPPRFSGLQFPNYSSELNVNALELDDSALYLCASSWSGNEKLFFGSGTQLSVL.

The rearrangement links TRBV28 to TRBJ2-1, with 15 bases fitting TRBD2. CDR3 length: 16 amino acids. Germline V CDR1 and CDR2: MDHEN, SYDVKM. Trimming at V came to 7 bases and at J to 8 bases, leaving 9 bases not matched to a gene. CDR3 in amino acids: CASTLGLAGGRDEQFF. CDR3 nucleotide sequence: TGTGCCAGCACCCTGGGACTAGCGGGAGGTCGGGATGAGCAGTTCTTC.

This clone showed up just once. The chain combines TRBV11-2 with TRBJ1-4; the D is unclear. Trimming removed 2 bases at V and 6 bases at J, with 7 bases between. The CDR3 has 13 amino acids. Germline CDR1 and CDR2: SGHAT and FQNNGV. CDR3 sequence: CASSLRRDEKLFF. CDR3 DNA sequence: TGTGCCAGCAGCTTACGCCGGGATGAAAAACTGTTTTTT.

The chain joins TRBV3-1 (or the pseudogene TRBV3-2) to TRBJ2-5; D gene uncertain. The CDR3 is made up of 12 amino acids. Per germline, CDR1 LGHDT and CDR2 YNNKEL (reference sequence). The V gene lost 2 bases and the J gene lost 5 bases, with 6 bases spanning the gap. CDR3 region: CASSQPSETQYF. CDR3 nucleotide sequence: TGTGCCAGCAGCCAACCCTCGGAGACCCAGTACTTC.

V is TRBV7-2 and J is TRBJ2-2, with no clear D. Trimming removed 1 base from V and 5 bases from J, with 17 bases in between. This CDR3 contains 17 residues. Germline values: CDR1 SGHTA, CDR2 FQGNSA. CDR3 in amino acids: CASSLVVSEYGTGELFF. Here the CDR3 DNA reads TGTGCCAGCAGCTTAGTTGTATCGGAGTATGGGACCGGGGAGCTGTTTTTT.

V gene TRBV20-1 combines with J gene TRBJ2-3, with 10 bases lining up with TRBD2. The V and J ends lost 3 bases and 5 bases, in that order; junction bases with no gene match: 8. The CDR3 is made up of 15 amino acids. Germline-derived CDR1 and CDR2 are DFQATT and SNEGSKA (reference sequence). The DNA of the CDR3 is TGCAGTGCTAGTCCTCCTAGCGGGAGAAAAGATACGCAGTATTTT. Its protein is CSASPPSGRKDTQYF.

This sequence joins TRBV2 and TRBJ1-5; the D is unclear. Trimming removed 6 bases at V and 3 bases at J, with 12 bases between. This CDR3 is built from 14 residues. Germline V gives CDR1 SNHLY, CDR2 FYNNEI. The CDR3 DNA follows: TGTGCCAGCAGGGCCGGGGAAGTCAATCAGCCCCAGCATTTT. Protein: CASRAGEVNQPQHF.

The CDR3 sequence: CAISRGSGTEAFF. CDR3 nucleotide sequence: TGTGCCATCAGTAGGGGGTCGGGCACTGAAGCTTTCTTT. This chain connects TRBV10-3 to TRBJ1-1; maybe TRBD1 (6 bases). Germline CDR1 reads ENHRY; CDR2 reads SYGVKD. V was trimmed by 5 bases and J by 4 bases, leaving 11 bases between them. The CDR3 extends over 13 amino acids.

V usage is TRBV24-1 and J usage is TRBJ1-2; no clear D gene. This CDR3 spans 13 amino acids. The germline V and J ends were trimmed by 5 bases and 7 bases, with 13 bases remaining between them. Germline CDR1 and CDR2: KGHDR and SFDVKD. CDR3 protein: CATSGQDAGGYTF. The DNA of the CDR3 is TGTGCCACCAGTGGTCAGGACGCGGGTGGCTACACCTTC.

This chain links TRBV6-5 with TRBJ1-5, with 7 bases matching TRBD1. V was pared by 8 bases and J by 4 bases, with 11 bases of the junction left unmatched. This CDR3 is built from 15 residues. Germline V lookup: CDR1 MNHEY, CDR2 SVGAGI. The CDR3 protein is CASSSGDRVNQPQHF. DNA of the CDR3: TGTGCCAGCTCCTCGGGGGACAGAGTTAATCAGCCCCAGCATTTT.

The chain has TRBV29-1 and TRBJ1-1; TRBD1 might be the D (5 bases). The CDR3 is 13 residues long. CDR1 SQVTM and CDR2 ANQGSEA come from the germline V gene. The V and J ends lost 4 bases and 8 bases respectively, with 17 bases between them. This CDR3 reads CSVVSRDSREAFF. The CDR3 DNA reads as TGCAGCGTTGTCTCCCGAGACAGTAGAGAAGCTTTCTTT.

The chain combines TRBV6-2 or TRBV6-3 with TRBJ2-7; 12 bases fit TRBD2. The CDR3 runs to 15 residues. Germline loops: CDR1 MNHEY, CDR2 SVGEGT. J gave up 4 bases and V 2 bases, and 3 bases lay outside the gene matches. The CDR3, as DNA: TGTGCCAGCAGTTACGGACTAGCGGGGTCGTACGAGCAGTACTTC. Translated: CASSYGLAGSYEQYF.

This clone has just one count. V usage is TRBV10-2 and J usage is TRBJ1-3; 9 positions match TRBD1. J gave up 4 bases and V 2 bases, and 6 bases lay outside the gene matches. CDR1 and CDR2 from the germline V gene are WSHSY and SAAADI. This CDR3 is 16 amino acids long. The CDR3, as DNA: TGCGCCAGCAGTGAGAGGGGACAGGGATCAGGAAACACCATATATTTT. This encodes CASSERGQGSGNTIYF.

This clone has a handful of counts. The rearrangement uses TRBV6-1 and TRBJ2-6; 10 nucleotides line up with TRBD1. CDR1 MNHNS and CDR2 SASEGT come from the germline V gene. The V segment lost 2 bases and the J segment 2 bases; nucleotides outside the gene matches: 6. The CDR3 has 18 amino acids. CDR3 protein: CASSERRTGGTGANVLTF. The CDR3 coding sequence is TGTGCCAGCAGTGAACGGCGGACAGGGGGGACTGGGGCCAACGTCCTGACTTTC.

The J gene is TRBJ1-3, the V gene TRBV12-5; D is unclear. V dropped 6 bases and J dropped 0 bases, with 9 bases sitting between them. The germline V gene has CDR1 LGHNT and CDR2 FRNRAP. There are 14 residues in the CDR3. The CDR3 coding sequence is TGTGCTAGTGGGGCAGGCACCTCTGGAAACACCATATATTTT. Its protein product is CASGAGTSGNTIYF.

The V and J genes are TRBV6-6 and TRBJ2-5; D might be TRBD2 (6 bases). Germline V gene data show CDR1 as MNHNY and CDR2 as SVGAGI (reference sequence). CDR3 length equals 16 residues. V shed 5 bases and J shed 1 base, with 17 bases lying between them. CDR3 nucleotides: TGTGCCAGCAGTCCCCGTGGAGCGGGCCGCCAAGAGACCCAGTACTTC. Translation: CASSPRGAGRQETQYF.

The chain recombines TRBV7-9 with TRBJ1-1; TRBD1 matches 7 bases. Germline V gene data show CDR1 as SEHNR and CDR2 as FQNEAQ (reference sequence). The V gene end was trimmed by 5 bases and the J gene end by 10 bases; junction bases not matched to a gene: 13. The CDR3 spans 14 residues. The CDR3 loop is CASSLRAGGDSAFF. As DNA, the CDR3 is TGTGCCAGCAGCCTGAGGGCAGGGGGTGATTCAGCTTTCTTT. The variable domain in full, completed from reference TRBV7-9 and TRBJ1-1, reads DTGVSQNPRHKITKRGQNVTFRCDPISEHNRLYWYRQTLGQGPEFLTYFQNEAQLEKSRLLSDRFSAERPKGSFSTLEIQRTEQGDSAMYLCASSLRAGGDSAFFGQGTRLTVV.

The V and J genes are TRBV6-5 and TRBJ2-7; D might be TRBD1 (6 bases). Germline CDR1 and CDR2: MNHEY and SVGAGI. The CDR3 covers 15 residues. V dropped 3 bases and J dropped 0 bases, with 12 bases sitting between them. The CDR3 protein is CASSYGDTSSYEQYF. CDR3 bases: TGTGCCAGCAGTTATGGGGACACGAGCTCCTACGAGCAGTACTTC.

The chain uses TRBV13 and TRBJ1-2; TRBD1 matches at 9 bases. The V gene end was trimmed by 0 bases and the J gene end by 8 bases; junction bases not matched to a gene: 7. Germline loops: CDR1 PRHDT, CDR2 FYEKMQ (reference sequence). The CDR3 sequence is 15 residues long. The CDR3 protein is CASSLGRDRVEGYTF. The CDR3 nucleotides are TGTGCCAGCAGCTTAGGGCGGGACAGGGTTGAGGGCTACACCTTC.

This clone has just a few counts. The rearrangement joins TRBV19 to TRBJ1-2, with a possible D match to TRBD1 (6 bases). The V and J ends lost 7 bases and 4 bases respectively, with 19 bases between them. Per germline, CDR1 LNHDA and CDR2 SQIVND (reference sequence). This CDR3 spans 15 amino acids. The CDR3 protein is CASMVRGIDVYGYTF. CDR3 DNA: TGTGCCAGTATGGTCAGGGGAATAGATGTCTATGGCTACACCTTC.

CDR3 sequence: CASSIVTGTYEKAASGNTIYF. The CDR3 DNA follows: TGTGCCAGTAGTATAGTCACCGGGACTTACGAAAAAGCGGCCTCTGGAAACACCATATATTTT. The chain employs TRBV19 and TRBJ1-3; a weak D match, TRBD1 (5 bases). The CDR3 sequence is 21 residues long. V was cut by 1 base and J by 0 bases, with 25 bases left in between. Germline assignment: CDR1 LNHDA and CDR2 SQIVND (reference sequence).

DNA for the CDR3: TGTGCCAGCAGCCCCCGCGGGGTGGTGGGCTCTGGGGCCAACGTCCTGACTTTC. Translated: CASSPRGVVGSGANVLTF. The chain has TRBV9 and TRBJ2-6; a possible D gene is TRBD2 (6 bases). Germline lookup yields CDR1 SGDLS and CDR2 YYNGEE. V lost 4 bases to trimming and J lost 0 bases, with 17 bases between them. The CDR3 is made up of 18 amino acids.

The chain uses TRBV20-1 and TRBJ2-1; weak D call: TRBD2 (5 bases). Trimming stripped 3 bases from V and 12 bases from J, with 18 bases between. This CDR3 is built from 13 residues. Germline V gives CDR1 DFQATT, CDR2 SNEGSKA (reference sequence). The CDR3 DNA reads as TGCAGTGCTAGTTCCCTCGGGGTGGTTGGGCAGTTCTTC. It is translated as CSASSLGVVGQFF.

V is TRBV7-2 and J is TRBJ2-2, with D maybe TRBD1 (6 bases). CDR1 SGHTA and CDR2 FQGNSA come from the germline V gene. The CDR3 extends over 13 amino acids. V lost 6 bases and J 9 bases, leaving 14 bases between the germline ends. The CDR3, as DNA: TGTGCCAGCAGGATACAGGGTATCAGGGAGCTGTTTTTT. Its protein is CASRIQGIRELFF.

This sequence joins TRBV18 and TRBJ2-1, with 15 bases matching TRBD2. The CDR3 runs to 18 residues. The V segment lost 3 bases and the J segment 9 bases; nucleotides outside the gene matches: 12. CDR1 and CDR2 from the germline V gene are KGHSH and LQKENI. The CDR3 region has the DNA TGTGCCAGCTCACCTCCGGGACTAGCGGGAGGAGTGGCGGGTGAGCAGTTCTTC. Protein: CASSPPGLAGGVAGEQFF.

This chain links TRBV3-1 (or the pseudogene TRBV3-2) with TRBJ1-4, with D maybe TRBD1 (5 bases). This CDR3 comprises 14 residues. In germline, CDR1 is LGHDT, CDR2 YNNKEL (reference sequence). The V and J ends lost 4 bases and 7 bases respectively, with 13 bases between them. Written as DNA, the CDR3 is TGTGCCAGCAGCCCGGGACGCGGGAGTGAAAAACTGTTTTTT. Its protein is CASSPGRGSEKLFF.

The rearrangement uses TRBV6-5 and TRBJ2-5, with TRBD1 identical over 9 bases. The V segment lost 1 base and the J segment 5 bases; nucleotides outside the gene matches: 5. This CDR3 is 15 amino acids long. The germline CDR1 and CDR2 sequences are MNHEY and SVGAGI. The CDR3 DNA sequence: TGTGCCAGCAGTTACTGGGGACAGGGTGGGGAGACCCAGTACTTC. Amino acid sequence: CASSYWGQGGETQYF.

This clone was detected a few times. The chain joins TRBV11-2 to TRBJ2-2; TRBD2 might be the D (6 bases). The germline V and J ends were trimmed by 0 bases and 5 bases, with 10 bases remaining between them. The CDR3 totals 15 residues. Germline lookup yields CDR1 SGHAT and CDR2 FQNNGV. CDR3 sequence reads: CASSLEPSGTGELFF. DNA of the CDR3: TGTGCCAGCAGCTTAGAACCCAGCGGGACCGGGGAGCTGTTTTTT. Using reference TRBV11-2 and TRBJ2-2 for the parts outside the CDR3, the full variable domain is EAGVAQSPRYKIIEKRQSVAFWCNPISGHATLYWYQQILGQGPKLLIQFQNNGVVDDSQLPKDRFSAERLKGVDSTLKIQPAKLEDSAVYLCASSLEPSGTGELFFGEGSRLTVL.